The next 18 T cell receptor beta chains were all read from a single sample in a study of blood T cell repertoires in COVID-19. Data came from immunoSEQ multiplex PCR; TCRdb stores just in-frame clones and leaves some out. Among 100,000 to 150,000 clones, around nine tenths were seen once, and the ten largest hold 0.88%. The sample was peripheral blood. The receptors come from a woman between 45 and 65 years old with active or convalescent COVID-19.

The rearrangement uses TRBV6-2 or TRBV6-3 and TRBJ1-5; 7 nucleotides line up with TRBD1. CDR3 size: 14 residues. V shed 5 bases, J shed 4 bases, and the junction held 5 bases outside the gene matches. Per the germline V gene, CDR1 is MNHEY and CDR2 is SVGEGT. The CDR3 coding sequence is TGTGCCAGCAGTCCGGGACAGAGTAATCAGCCCCAGCATTTT. This translates into CASSPGQSNQPQHF.

The sample holds one count of this clone. An end of the junction differs from the germline gene, which may be a read error. The genes are TRBV6-1 and TRBJ2-7; 11 nucleotides line up with TRBD2. CDR1 is MNHNS, CDR2 SASEGT, per germline. This CDR3 comprises 15 residues. CDR3 region: CASREGLAGTYEQYF. In DNA form, the CDR3 reads TGTGCCAGCAGAGAAGGACTAGCGGGCACCTACGAGCAGTACTTC.

In its sample, this clone was seen a few times. CDR3 region: CASRDNSYEQYF. The CDR3 DNA sequence: TGTGCCAGCCGGGACAACTCCTACGAGCAGTACTTC. The chain combines TRBV11-1 with TRBJ2-7, with a tentative D call TRBD1 (6 bases). Germline V CDR1 and CDR2: SGHAT, FQDESV (reference sequence). Trimming stripped 8 bases from V and 0 bases from J, with 8 bases between. CDR3 length equals 12 residues.

In this sample, this clone turned up once. V usage is TRBV7-8 and J usage is TRBJ1-2; tentative D call: TRBD1 (6 bases). Germline CDR1 SGHVS, CDR2 FQNEAQ. V shed 5 bases and J shed 2 bases, with 21 bases lying between them. This CDR3 has 17 amino acids. The chain's CDR3 is CASSDEPTGPINYGYTF. The CDR3 coding sequence is TGTGCCAGCAGCGATGAACCCACAGGGCCGATAAACTATGGCTACACCTTC.

This rearrangement joins TRBV30 to TRBJ2-5, with 7 bases that match TRBD1. V dropped 3 bases and J dropped 5; count of bases not matched to a gene: 15. Germline CDR1 reads GTSNPN; CDR2 reads SVGIG (reference sequence). The CDR3 totals 16 residues. CDR3 bases: TGTGCCTGGAGAGGGTACAGGGGAACGAGGACGGAGACCCAGTACTTC. The encoded protein is CAWRGYRGTRTETQYF. The full variable domain, in which reference TRBV30 and TRBJ2-5 provide the parts outside the CDR3, is SQTIHQWPATLVQPVGSPLSLECTVEGTSNPNLYWYRQAAGRGLQLLFYSVGIGQISSEVPQNLSASRPQDRQFILSSKKLLLSDSGFYLCAWRGYRGTRTETQYFGPGTRLLVL.

A single count supports this clone. The chain uses TRBV6-5 and TRBJ2-2; 13 positions agree with TRBD2. The CDR3 totals 14 residues. With 8 bases clipped from V and 7 bases from J, the junction kept 4 bases outside the gene matches. In germline, CDR1 is MNHEY, CDR2 SVGAGI. In DNA form, the CDR3 reads TGTGCCAGCGGACTAGCGGGGGCGGACGGGGAGCTGTTTTTT. This gives the protein CASGLAGADGELFF.

This chain connects TRBV18 to TRBJ2-7; D perhaps matches TRBD2 (6 bases). This CDR3 spans 13 amino acids. CDR1 and CDR2 from the germline V gene are KGHSH and LQKENI. Trimming took off 6 bases at V and 4 bases at J, with 13 bases between the two ends. The CDR3 coding sequence is TGTGCCAGCTCGCGGGAAATGAGATACGAGCAGTACTTC. As protein: CASSREMRYEQYF.

This chain connects TRBV9 to TRBJ2-3, with a weak D call TRBD2 (5 bases). V lost 0 bases, J lost 2 bases, and 10 bases lay in between. The germline V gene has CDR1 SGDLS and CDR2 YYNGEE. This CDR3 is built from 15 residues. The CDR3 bases are TGTGCCAGCAGCGTAGCGACCGACTACACAGATACGCAGTATTTT. This translates into CASSVATDYTDTQYF.

J is TRBJ2-1 and V is TRBV3-1 (or the pseudogene TRBV3-2); no reliable D call. Deletions cut 4 bases from V and 4 bases from J, with 14 bases between. The CDR3 is 15 residues long. In germline, CDR1 is LGHDT, CDR2 YNNKEL (reference sequence). This CDR3 reads CASSPFGGPYNEQFF. CDR3 DNA: TGTGCCAGCAGCCCTTTTGGCGGCCCTTACAATGAGCAGTTCTTC.

This chain joins TRBV27 and TRBJ2-7; perhaps TRBD2 as D (5 bases). The CDR3 runs to 16 residues. Trimming pared 4 bases from V and 2 bases from J, leaving 18 bases between. Looked up from germline, CDR1 is MNHEY and CDR2 is SMNVEV (reference sequence). This CDR3 reads CASSSWQLAGTYEQYF. The CDR3 nucleotides are TGTGCCAGCAGTTCTTGGCAGCTAGCAGGAACCTACGAGCAGTACTTC.

The chain joins TRBV28 to TRBJ1-1; D might be TRBD1 (6 bases). Germline V gives CDR1 MDHEN, CDR2 SYDVKM. With 11 bases removed from V and 3 bases from J, the gap between germline ends came to 16 bases. CDR3 size: 13 residues. CDR3 loop: CAGSQGHHTEAFF. CDR3 coding DNA: TGTGCCGGATCCCAGGGACACCACACTGAAGCTTTCTTT. Drawing the rest from reference TRBV28 and TRBJ1-1, the complete variable domain is DVKVTQSSRYLVKRTGEKVFLECVQDMDHENMFWYRQDPGLGLRLIYFSYDVKMKEKGDIPEGYSVSREKKERFSLILESASTNQTSMYLCAGSQGHHTEAFFGQGTRLTVV.

The CDR3 sequence is CASSLDRSRETQYF. The CDR3 region has the DNA TGTGCCAGCAGCTTAGACAGGAGTCGAGAGACCCAGTACTTC. The gene calls are TRBV5-8 and TRBJ2-5, with a tentative D call TRBD1 (6 bases). CDR1 and CDR2 (germline): SGHTS, YDEGEE. Trimming shortened V by 2 bases and J by 4 bases, and 12 bases separated the two germline ends. The CDR3 runs to 14 residues.

This rearrangement joins TRBV2 to TRBJ2-3; 8 bases map to TRBD2. The length of the CDR3 is 14 residues. The V gene end was trimmed by 11 bases and the J gene end by 2 bases; junction bases not matched to a gene: 9. Germline CDR1 is SNHLY and CDR2 is FYNNEI. Here the CDR3 DNA reads TGTGCCGGAAAGGGACTAGTCGTCACAGATACGCAGTATTTT. As protein: CAGKGLVVTDTQYF.

The chain links TRBV27 to TRBJ1-4; D unresolved. The CDR3 runs 15 residues. V dropped 2 bases and J dropped 2 bases, with 9 bases sitting between them. Germline V gene data show CDR1 as MNHEY and CDR2 as SMNVEV (reference sequence). CDR3: CASSLRWETNEKLFF. The CDR3 region has the DNA TGTGCCAGCAGTTTAAGGTGGGAGACTAATGAAAAACTGTTTTTT.

This clone was seen more than once but under ten times. The chain is built from TRBV6-4 and TRBJ2-1, with 9 bases that match TRBD2. From germline, CDR1 is MRHNA and CDR2 SNTAGT. The CDR3 contains 15 residues. After removal of 4 bases from V and 6 bases from J, the junction contained 7 bases not matched to a gene. This CDR3 reads CASSGLAGAGNEQFF. CDR3 nucleotides: TGTGCCAGCAGTGGGTTAGCGGGAGCCGGCAATGAGCAGTTCTTC.

This clone has only a few counts. The chain couples TRBV28 to TRBJ1-4; D unresolved. V lost 6 bases to trimming and J lost 0 bases, with 11 bases between them. The CDR3 is 15 amino acids. Germline values: CDR1 MDHEN, CDR2 SYDVKM. This CDR3 is CASRPYSATNEKLFF. The CDR3, as DNA: TGTGCCAGCAGGCCTTACAGTGCAACTAATGAAAAACTGTTTTTT.

This clone was observed once. The chain recombines TRBV28 with TRBJ1-2, with 7 positions matching TRBD1. After removal of 3 bases from V and 5 bases from J, the junction contained 9 bases not matched to a gene. Germline CDR1 reads MDHEN; CDR2 reads SYDVKM. There are 15 residues in the CDR3. This CDR3 is CASSFPAGTDYGYTF. The DNA for the CDR3 is TGTGCCAGCAGTTTTCCTGCCGGGACAGATTATGGCTACACCTTC.

The CDR3 nucleotides read TGTGCCAGCAGTTTTTTCGGGAGGGGCACAGATACGCAGTATTTT. This translates into CASSFFGRGTDTQYF. The chain is built from TRBV27 and TRBJ2-3, with 8 bases matching TRBD2. The germline gives CDR1 MNHEY, CDR2 SMNVEV (reference sequence). Trimming took 3 bases from V and 1 from J; bases not matched to a gene: 3. The CDR3 has 15 amino acids.